This T cell receptor beta chain was found in a study of T cell responses to AZD1222 COVID-19 vaccine. TCRdb keeps only in-frame clones here, not all; method: immunoSEQ multiplex PCR. The profile shows roughly 200,000 clones, almost 95% of them singletons. Looked up from germline, CDR1 is KGHSH and CDR2 is LQKENI. V was clipped by 2 bases and J by 4 bases, with 11 bases between them. The CDR3 runs to 14 residues. The receptor's source is an adult in good health. The sequencing used peripheral blood, collected on day 0 of AZD1222 vaccination. This rearrangement joins TRBV18 to TRBJ1-2, with D unresolved. CDR3 residues: CASSPREGPYGYTF. As DNA, the CDR3 is TGTGCCAGCTCACCAAGGGAGGGCCCCTATGGCTACACCTTC.